Listed here is a single TCR beta chain. This clone was seen more than once but under ten times. The antigen it recognizes is unknown. No base-level quality is on record; no much larger clone is a single base apart. Enrolling through a virtual design, the prospective study's participants ranged in age from roughly 18 to 100 years and lived across roughly 23 United States geographic areas. In the prospective study, cohorts were assigned on the basis of participant-reported clinical history obtained from a screening survey and a study questionnaire. Recovered participants in ImmuneRACE Cohort 3 were defined by two consecutive negative NP/OP PCR tests, clearance by a healthcare professional, or resolution of symptoms. Mobile phlebotomists in the prospective study collected whole blood, serum and a nasopharyngeal or oropharyngeal swab from every participant. Over a roughly 2-month period, participants in the prospective study had the option of providing additional blood draws and questionnaires. Blood samples from the prospective study were shipped frozen or at room temperature prior to DNA extraction.

This sample was taken from a study of blood T cell repertoires in COVID-19 (dated by TCRdb to the early 2020s). Concerning the study at large: The collaborator samples originated in the United States, Italy and Spain and spanned the acute and convalescent phases of COVID-19. The repertoires were released in a freely available public database intended as a resource for research on the immune response to SARS-CoV-2. HLA class I and class II types, where available, came from metadata supplied by the sample provider rather than from assay-based typing. The prospective study material was composed of cDNA or gDNA derived from T cells, B-cell-depleted T cells, or PBMCs. A de-identified subject ID, COVID-19 status, age in years and sex were almost always included in the sample metadata. Deeply sampled blood TCRbeta repertoires from subjects exposed to, actively infected with, or recovered from COVID-19 were included in the dataset. Samples were obtained from the ongoing ImmuneRACE study (first 160 participants) and from about 1,300 subjects provided by 6 global collaborators. Study-wide findings and limitations: The amount of clinical and demographic metadata varied by source and participant and was provided uncurated.

The immunoSEQ Assay, a bias-controlled multiplex PCR, was used to amplify TCRbeta CDR3 regions from genomic DNA. As for how the authors treated the data: The number of nucleated cells in each sample was estimated by amplification of reference gene primers within the assay. To quantify the absolute abundance of each unique TCRbeta CDR3 rearrangement, sequence reads were collapsed and filtered. For each sample, productive Simpson clonality was calculated by taking the square root of Simpson's diversity index across productive rearrangements. Held by TCRdb, this immuneACCESS table contains in-frame sequences only and omits some clones. Under half of the omission traces to an unresolved V gene where checked; the cause of the rest is unknown. The DNA gave D and trimming, while V, J and clone size come from that table. A total of 150,000 to 200,000 clones appear in this sample, 83% of them only once. The top ten clonotypes cover under 4.5% of the sample.

CDR1 and CDR2, looked up from the germline V gene, are MDHEN and SYDVKM. V and J lose 2 bases and 8 bases, and a span of 9 bases separates them. The CDR3 measures 12 amino acids from cysteine to phenylalanine. CDR3 DNA only is kept here, 36 bases in frame from base 1. The sequence joins TRBV28 to TRBJ1-2; there is no confident call for the D gene. Sequencing was performed on PBMCs or T cells enriched from blood (not recorded which). This TCR came from a woman aged 45 to 65 who had recovered from COVID-19. Here the CDR3 is given as CASSLGSWGYTF. The DNA sequence is given as TGTGCCAGCAGTTTAGGCAGTTGGGGCTACACCTTC.